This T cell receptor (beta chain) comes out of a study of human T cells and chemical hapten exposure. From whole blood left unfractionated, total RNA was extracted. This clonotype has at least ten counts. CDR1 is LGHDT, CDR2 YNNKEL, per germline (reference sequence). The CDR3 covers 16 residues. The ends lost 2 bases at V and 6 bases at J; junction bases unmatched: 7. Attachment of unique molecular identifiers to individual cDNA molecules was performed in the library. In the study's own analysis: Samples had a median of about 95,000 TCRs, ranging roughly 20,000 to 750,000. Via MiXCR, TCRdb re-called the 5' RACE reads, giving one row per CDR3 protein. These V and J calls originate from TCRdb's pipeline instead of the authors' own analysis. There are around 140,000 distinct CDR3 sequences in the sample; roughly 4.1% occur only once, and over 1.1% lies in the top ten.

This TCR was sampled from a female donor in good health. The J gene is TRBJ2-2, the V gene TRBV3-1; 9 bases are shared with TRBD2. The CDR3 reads CASSQLRGGPSGELFF. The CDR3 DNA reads TGTGCCAGCAGCCAACTGCGGGGGGGCCCATCCGGGGAGCTGTTTTTT.